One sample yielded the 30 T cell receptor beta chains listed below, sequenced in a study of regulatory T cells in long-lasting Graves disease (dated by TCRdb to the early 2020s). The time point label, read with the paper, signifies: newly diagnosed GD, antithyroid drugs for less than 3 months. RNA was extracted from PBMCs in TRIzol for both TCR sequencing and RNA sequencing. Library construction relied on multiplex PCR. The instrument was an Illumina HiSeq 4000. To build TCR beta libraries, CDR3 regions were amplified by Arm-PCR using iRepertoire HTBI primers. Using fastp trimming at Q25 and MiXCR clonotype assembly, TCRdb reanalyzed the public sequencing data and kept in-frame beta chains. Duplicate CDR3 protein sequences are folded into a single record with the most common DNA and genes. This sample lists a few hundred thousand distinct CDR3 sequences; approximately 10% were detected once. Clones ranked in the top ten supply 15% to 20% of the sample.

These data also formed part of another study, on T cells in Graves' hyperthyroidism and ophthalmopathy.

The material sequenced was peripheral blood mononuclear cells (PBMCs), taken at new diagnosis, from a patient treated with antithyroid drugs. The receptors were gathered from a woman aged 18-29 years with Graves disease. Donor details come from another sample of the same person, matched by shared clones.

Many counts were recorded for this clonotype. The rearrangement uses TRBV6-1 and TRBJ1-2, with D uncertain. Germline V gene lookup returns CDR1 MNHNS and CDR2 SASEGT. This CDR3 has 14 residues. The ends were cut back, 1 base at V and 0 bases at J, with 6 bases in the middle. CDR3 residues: CASSEVSANYGYTF. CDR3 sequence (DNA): TGTGCCAGCAGTGAAGTTTCAGCTAACTATGGCTACACCTTC.

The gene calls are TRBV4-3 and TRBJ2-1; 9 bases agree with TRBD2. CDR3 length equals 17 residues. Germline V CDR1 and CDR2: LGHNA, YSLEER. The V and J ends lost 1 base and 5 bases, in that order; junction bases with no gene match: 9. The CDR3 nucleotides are TGCGCCAGCAGCCAAGGATGGGCGGGGGGGCTCCACAATGAGCAGTTCTTC. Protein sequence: CASSQGWAGGLHNEQFF.

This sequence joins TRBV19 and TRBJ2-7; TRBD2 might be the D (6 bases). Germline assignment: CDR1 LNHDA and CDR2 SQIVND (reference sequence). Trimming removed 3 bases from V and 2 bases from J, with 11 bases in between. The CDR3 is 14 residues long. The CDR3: CASSIFAGTYEQYF. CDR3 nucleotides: TGTGCCAGTAGTATTTTCGCGGGAACCTACGAGCAGTACTTC.

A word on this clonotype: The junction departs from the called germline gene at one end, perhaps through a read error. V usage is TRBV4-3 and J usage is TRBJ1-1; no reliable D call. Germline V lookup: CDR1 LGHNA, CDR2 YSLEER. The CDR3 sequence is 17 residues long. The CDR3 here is CTSSQDIDRRLGTEAFF. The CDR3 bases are TGCACCAGCAGCCAAGATATAGATCGGAGATTGGGCACTGAAGCTTTCTTT.

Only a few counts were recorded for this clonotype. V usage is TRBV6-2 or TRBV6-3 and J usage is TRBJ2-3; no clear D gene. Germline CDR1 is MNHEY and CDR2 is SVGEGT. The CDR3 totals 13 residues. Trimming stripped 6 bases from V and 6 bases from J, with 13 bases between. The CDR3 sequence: CASSWVAPDTQYF. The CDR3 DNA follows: TGTGCCAGCAGCTGGGTGGCCCCGGATACGCAGTATTTT.

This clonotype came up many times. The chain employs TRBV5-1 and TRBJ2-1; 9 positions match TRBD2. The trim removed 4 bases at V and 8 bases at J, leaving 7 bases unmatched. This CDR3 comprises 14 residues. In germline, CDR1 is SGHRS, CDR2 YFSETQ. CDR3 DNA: TGCGCCAGCAGCGTGCCTCGGACTAGCGATGAGCAGTTCTTC. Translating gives CASSVPRTSDEQFF.

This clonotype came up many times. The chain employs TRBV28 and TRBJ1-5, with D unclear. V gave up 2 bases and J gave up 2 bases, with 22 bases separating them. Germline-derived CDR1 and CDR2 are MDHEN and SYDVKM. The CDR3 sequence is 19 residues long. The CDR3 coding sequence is TGTGCCAGCAGTTTAGACCGGGCATCGGTGGCTTACGGCAATCAGCCCCAGCATTTT. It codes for CASSLDRASVAYGNQPQHF.

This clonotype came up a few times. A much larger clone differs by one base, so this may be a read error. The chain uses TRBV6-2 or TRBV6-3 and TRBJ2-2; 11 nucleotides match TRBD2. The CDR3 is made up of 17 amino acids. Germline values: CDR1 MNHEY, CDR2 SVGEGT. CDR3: CASRGTSGKNRAGGLFF. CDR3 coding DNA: TGTGCCAGCAGGGGGACTAGCGGCAAAAATAGGGCCGGGGGGCTGTTTTTT.

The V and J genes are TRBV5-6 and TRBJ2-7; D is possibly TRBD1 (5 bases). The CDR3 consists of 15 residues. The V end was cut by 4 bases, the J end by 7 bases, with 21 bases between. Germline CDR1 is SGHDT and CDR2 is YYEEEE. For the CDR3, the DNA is TGTGCCAGCAGCCTCGATGACAGAGACTCGGGTGAGCAGTACTTC. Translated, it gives CASSLDDRDSGEQYF.

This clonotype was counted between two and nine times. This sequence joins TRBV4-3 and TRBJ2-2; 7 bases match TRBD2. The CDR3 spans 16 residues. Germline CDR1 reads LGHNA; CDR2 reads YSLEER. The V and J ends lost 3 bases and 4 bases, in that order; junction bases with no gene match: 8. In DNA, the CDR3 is TGCGCCAGCAGCCAGGAAGCGGGATGGGGCACCGGGGAGCTGTTTTTT. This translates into CASSQEAGWGTGELFF.

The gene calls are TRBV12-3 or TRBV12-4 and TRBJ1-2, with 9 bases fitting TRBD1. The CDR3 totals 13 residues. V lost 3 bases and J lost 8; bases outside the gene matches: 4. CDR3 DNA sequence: TGTGCCAGCAGTTTTGACAGGGGGAGGGGCTACACCTTC. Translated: CASSFDRGRGYTF.

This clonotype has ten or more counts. The CDR3 spells CASRKPDRVNTEAFF. CDR3 nucleotides: TGTGCCAGCAGAAAGCCTGACAGGGTGAACACTGAAGCTTTCTTT. The chain is built from TRBV6-1 and TRBJ1-1, with 7 positions matching TRBD1. Looked up from germline, CDR1 is MNHNS and CDR2 is SASEGT. This CDR3 is 15 amino acids long. V shed 6 bases, J shed 0 bases, and the junction held 7 bases outside the gene matches.

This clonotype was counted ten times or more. The CDR3 protein is CASSFGSGSLMGNEQFF. CDR3 bases: TGTGCCAGCAGTTTCGGTAGCGGGAGTCTAATGGGGAATGAGCAGTTCTTC. The gene calls are TRBV27 and TRBJ2-1; 9 nucleotides align to TRBD2. From germline, CDR1 is MNHEY and CDR2 SMNVEV (reference sequence). This CDR3 comprises 17 residues. After removal of 3 bases from V and 7 bases from J, the junction contained 13 bases not matched to a gene.

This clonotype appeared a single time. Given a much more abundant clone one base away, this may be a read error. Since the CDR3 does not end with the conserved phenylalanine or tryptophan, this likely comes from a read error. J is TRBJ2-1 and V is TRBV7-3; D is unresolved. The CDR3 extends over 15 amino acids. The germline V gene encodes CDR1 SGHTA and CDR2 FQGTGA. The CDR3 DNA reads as TGTGCCACCAGCTTAGGGTATTCCTCCTACAATGAGCAGTTCCTC. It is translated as CATSLGYSSYNEQFL.

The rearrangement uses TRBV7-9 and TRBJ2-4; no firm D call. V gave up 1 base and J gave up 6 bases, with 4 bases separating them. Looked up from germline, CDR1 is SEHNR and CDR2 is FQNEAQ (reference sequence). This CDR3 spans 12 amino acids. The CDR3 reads CASSLDRNIQYF. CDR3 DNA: TGTGCCAGCAGCTTAGACAGAAACATTCAGTACTTC. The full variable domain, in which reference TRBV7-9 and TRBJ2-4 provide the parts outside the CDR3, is DTGVSQNPRHKITKRGQNVTFRCDPISEHNRLYWYRQTLGQGPEFLTYFQNEAQLEKSRLLSDRFSAERPKGSFSTLEIQRTEQGDSAMYLCASSLDRNIQYFGAGTRLSVL.

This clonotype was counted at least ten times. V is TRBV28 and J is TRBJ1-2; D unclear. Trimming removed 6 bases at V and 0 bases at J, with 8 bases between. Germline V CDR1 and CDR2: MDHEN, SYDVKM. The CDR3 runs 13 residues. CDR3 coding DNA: TGTGCCAGCAGGGAGTACCCTAACTATGGCTACACCTTC. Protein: CASREYPNYGYTF.

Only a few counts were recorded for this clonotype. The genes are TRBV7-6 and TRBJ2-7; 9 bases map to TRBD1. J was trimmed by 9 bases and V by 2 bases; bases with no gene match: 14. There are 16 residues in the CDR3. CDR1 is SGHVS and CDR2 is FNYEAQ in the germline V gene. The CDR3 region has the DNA TGTGCCAGCAGCTTAATTCCCCCGGGACAGGGCGCTCGGCAGTACTTC. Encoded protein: CASSLIPPGQGARQYF.

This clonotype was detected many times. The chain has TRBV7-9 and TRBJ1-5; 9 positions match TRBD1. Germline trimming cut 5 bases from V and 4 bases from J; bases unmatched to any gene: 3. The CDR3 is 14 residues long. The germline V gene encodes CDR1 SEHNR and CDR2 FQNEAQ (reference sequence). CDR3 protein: CASSPGQGNQPQHF. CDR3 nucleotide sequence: TGTGCCAGCAGCCCGGGACAGGGTAATCAGCCCCAGCATTTT.

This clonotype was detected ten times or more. The CDR3 DNA reads as TGTGCCAGCAGCTTAGGGACTAGCGGGATGGAGACCCAGTACTTC. Encoded protein: CASSLGTSGMETQYF. The chain recombines TRBV7-2 with TRBJ2-5; 12 positions match TRBD2. The CDR3 sequence is 15 residues long. The V gene's germline CDR1 is SGHTA and CDR2 FQGNSA. V lost 1 base to trimming and J lost 5 bases; unmatched junction nucleotides: 2.

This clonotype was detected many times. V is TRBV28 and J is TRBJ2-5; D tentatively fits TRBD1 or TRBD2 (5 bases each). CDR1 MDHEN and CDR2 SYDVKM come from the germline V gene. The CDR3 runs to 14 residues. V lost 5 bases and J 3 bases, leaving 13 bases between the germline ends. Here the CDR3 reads CASSPQMGEETQYF. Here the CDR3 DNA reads TGTGCCAGCAGTCCTCAAATGGGGGAAGAGACCCAGTACTTC.

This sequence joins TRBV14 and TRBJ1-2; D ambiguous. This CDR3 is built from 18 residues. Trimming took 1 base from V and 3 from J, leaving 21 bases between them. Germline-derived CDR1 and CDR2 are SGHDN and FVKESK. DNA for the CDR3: TGTGCCAGCAGCCAAGCCGACTCGGGATTGACACCCCACTATGGCTACACCTTC. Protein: CASSQADSGLTPHYGYTF.

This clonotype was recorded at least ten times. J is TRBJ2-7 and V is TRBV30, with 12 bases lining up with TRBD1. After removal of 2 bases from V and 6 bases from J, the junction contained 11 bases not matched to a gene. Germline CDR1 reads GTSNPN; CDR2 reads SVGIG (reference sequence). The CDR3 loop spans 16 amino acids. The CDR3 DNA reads TGTGCCTGGAGTCTCGCGGGACAGGGGGCGCCGAGCGAGCAGTACTTC. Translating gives CAWSLAGQGAPSEQYF.

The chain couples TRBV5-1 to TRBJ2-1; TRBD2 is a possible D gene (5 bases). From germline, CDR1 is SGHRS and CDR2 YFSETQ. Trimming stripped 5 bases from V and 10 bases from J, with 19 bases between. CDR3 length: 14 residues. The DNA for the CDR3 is TGCGCCAGCAGGTTCCTCTCCACTGGCGGGGAGCAGTTCTTC. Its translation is CASRFLSTGGEQFF.

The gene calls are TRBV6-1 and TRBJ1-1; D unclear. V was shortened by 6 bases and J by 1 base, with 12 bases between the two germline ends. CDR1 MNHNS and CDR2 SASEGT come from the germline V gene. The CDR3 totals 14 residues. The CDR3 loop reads CASSGPRANTEAFF. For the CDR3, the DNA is TGTGCCAGCAGCGGACCCCGGGCGAACACTGAAGCTTTCTTT.

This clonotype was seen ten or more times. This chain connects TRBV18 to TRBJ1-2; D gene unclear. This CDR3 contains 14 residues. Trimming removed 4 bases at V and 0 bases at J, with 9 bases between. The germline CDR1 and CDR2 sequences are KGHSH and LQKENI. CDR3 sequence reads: CASSLQEANYGYTF. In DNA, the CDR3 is TGTGCCAGCTCACTACAAGAGGCTAACTATGGCTACACCTTC. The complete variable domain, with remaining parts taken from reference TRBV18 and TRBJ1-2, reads NAGVMQNPRHLVRRRGQEARLRCSPMKGHSHVYWYRQLPEEGLKFMVYLQKENIIDESGMPKERFSAEFPKEGPSILRIQQVVRGDSAAYFCASSLQEANYGYTFGSGTRLTVV.

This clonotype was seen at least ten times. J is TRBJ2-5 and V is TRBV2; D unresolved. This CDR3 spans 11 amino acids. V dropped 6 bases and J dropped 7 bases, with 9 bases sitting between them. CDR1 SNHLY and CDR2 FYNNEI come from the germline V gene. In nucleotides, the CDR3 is TGTGCCAGCAGAGGCCCCCGGACCCAGTACTTC. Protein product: CASRGPRTQYF.

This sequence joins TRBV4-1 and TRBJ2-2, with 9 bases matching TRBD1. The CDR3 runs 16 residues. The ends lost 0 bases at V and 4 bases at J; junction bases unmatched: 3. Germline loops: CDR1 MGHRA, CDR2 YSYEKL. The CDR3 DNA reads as TGCGCCAGCAGCCAAGAAGGGACAGGGAGCACCGGGGAGCTGTTTTTT. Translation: CASSQEGTGSTGELFF.

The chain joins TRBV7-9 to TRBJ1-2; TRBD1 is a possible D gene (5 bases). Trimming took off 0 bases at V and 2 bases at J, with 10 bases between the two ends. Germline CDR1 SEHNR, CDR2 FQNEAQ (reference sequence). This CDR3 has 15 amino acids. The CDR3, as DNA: TGTGCCAGCAGCTTAGCAGGCGGACACAACTATGGCTACACCTTC. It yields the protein CASSLAGGHNYGYTF.

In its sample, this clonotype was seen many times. CDR3 coding DNA: TGTGCCAGCAGCTTAGCACTAGCGGGAGTGCATGAGCAGTTCTTC. Its protein product is CASSLALAGVHEQFF. The chain uses TRBV13 and TRBJ2-1, with TRBD2 matching over 11 bases. Trimming at V came to 1 base and at J to 8 bases, leaving 4 bases not matched to a gene. There are 15 residues in the CDR3. The germline V gene has CDR1 PRHDT and CDR2 FYEKMQ (reference sequence).

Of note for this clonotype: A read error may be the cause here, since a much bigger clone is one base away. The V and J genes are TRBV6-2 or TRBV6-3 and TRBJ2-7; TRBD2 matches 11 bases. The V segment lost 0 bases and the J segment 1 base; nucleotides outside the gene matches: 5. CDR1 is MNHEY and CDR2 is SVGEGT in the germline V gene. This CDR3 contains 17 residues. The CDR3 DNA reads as TGTGCCAGCAGTTACTCCCGCTCTAGCGGGGGGTCCTACGAGCAGTACGTC. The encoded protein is CASSYSRSSGGSYEQYV.